These T cell receptor beta chains were read from a single sample in a study of cytomegalovirus exposure and HLA in healthy donors. Produced via immunoSEQ multiplex PCR; TCRdb's table is partial and in-frame only. The sample carries some 190,000 clones, about 80% recorded once. The sample comprised PBMCs. The origin of the receptors is a man aged 35 to 55 in good health and CMV-seropositive. The CDR3 runs from the conserved cysteine through the conserved F or W. The D gene is left open where the match is weak. Where a row states a size, it is once, few, many or the class of an expanded clone; other rows omit it.

V gene	D gene	clone size	J gene	CDR3 DNA	CDR3 protein
TRBV4-3	TRBD2	once	TRBJ2-1	TGCGCCAGCAGCCAAGATGGGCTAGCGGGGAATGAGCAGTTCTTC	CASSQDGLAGNEQFF
TRBV7-3	.	.	TRBJ2-6	TGTGCCAGCAGCCCCGAGAGGGGGGGAGGGGCCAACGTCCTGACTTTC	CASSPERGGGANVLTF
TRBV27	TRBD2	.	TRBJ2-5	TGTGCCAGCAGTAGGAAGGGACTAGCGGGAGGGGAGACCCAGTACTTC	CASSRKGLAGGETQYF
TRBV6-5	TRBD1	.	TRBJ1-5	TGTGCCAGCAGTGGGACAGGCAATCAGCCCCAGCATTTT	CASSGTGNQPQHF
TRBV5-6	.	.	TRBJ2-5	TGTGCCAGCAGCTTGGCAGGGACAGAGACCCAGTACTTC	CASSLAGTETQYF
TRBV9	.	.	TRBJ1-5	TGTGCCAGCAGCGTTACTCAAAATCAGCCCCAGCATTTT	CASSVTQNQPQHF
TRBV6-1	TRBD1	.	TRBJ1-6	TGTGCCAGCAGTGAGTTGGACAGGGGTAATTCACCCCTCCACTTT	CASSELDRGNSPLHF
TRBV2	TRBD1	.	TRBJ1-2	TGTGCCAGCAGGGGGGACAGTTACTATGGCTACACCTTC	CASRGDSYYGYTF
TRBV6-4	.	.	TRBJ2-7	TGTGCCAGCAGTGATGGGCAGGGGATAGACGAGCAGTACTTC	CASSDGQGIDEQYF
TRBV5-1	TRBD2	.	TRBJ2-1	TGCGCCAGCAGCTTGGGACTAGCGGGAACCAATGAGCAGTTCTTC	CASSLGLAGTNEQFF
TRBV27	.	.	TRBJ1-6	TGTGCCAGCAGCCCCACAGGGCACGGGAATTCACCCCTCCACTTT	CASSPTGHGNSPLHF
TRBV30	TRBD1	.	TRBJ1-3	TGTGCCAGACAGGGATCTGGAAACACCATATATTTT	CARQGSGNTIYF
TRBV2	.	.	TRBJ1-5	TGTGCCAGCAGTGAAGGGCAGACAATTAGCAATCAGCCCCAGCATTTT	CASSEGQTISNQPQHF
TRBV12-5	TRBD1	.	TRBJ2-6	TGTGCTAGTGTCGGGGCCGACAGGGGGCTCGCTGGGGCCAACGTCCTGACTTTC	CASVGADRGLAGANVLTF
TRBV6-1	.	.	TRBJ1-5	TGTGCCAGCAGTGAACTAACCGGGAGGGCCCAGCCCCAGCATTTT	CASSELTGRAQPQHF
TRBV11-1	TRBD1	.	TRBJ2-7	TGTGCCAGCAGCTTAGCGACAGGGGGCCGGGGCGAGCAGTACTTC	CASSLATGGRGEQYF
TRBV7-9	TRBD1	.	TRBJ2-3	TGTGCCAGCAGCCGTACAGGGGCAGATACGCAGTATTTT	CASSRTGADTQYF
TRBV9	.	.	TRBJ2-5	TGTGCCAGCAGCGTAGGAAGTGGGTTTAGGGGGGAGACCCAGTACTTC	CASSVGSGFRGETQYF
TRBV27	TRBD1	once	TRBJ2-1	TGTGCCAGCAGTGTCGGACAGGGAAATGAGCAGTTCTTC	CASSVGQGNEQFF
TRBV5-6	.	.	TRBJ1-4	TGTGCCAGCAGCTTCGGGGGTATTAAGGAAAAACTGTTTTTT	CASSFGGIKEKLFF
TRBV15	TRBD1	.	TRBJ1-2	TGTGCCACCAGCAGAGATAAGGGGGCGCGGGATGGCTACACCTTC	CATSRDKGARDGYTF
TRBV6-6	TRBD1	.	TRBJ1-4	TGTGCCAGCAGCCTTACCGGGACAGGGAGGGAAAAACTGTTTTTT	CASSLTGTGREKLFF
TRBV7-2	.	.	TRBJ1-6	TGTGCCAGCAGTGAAGTGAGCCCGGGTTCACCCCTCCACTTT	CASSEVSPGSPLHF
TRBV4-2	TRBD1	.	TRBJ1-5	TGTGCCAGCAGCCAAGGGACAGGGGTTCGCAATCAGCCCCAGCATTTT	CASSQGTGVRNQPQHF
TRBV7-2	TRBD2	.	TRBJ2-2	TGTGCCAGCAGCCCCCCGGGAGGGTTCACCGGGGAGCTGTTTTTT	CASSPPGGFTGELFF
TRBV9	.	few	TRBJ1-6	TGTGCCAGCAGCGGACAGAGCTCCTATAATTCACCCCTCCACTTT	CASSGQSSYNSPLHF
TRBV6-1	TRBD2	.	TRBJ2-7	TGTGCCAGCAGTGAAATGGGGGGGGGTCCGCCCGAGCAGTACTTC	CASSEMGGGPPEQYF
TRBV6-1	TRBD1	.	TRBJ2-7	TGTGCCAGCAGACCCGGGACAGGGGCGTACGAGCAGTACTTC	CASRPGTGAYEQYF
TRBV11-2	TRBD2	.	TRBJ2-7	TGTGCCAGCAGCAAAGGGCTAGCGGGGGGCTCCTACGAGCAGTACTTC	CASSKGLAGGSYEQYF
TRBV6-5	TRBD1	once	TRBJ1-2	TGTGCCAGCAGTTACGCCGCGGGACAGGGCCACTATGGCTACACCTTC	CASSYAAGQGHYGYTF
TRBV6-5	TRBD2	.	TRBJ2-7	TGTGCCAGCAGTTACTCAACCAGCGGGAGTTACGAGCAGTACTTC	CASSYSTSGSYEQYF
TRBV11-3	.	.	TRBJ2-1	TGTGCCAGCAGCTTAGACCCCCCGTACAATGAGCAGTTCTTC	CASSLDPPYNEQFF